The present T cell receptor beta chain was sequenced within a study of CD8+ T cells in alopecia areata. Study at large: Twice a day, 5 to 10 mg of oral tofacitinib was administered to treated patients.

After isolation, RNA underwent reverse transcription to generate cDNA as the sequencing template. The table came from immunoSEQ multiplex PCR; TCRdb's copy has only in-frame clones and leaves some out. Here the sample spans 150,000 or so clones, 70% to 90% being singletons. Comments on this clone: The antigen is not known.

This CDR3 is built from 15 residues. The germline gives CDR1 SEHNR, CDR2 FQNEAQ (reference sequence). Trimming pared 3 bases from V and 3 bases from J, leaving 14 bases between. Broader study findings: Normal scalp had lower clonality than lesional scalp, with alopecia totalis/universalis lesions showing this most strongly. In blood and scalp, many expanded lesional clones persisted during tofacitinib.

Sample treatment: oral pan-JAK inhibitor, 5-10 mg twice daily. This clonotype was obtained from a human donor with alopecia areata. This chain links TRBV7-9 with TRBJ2-5; a possible D gene is TRBD1 (5 bases). The sample here was CD8+ T cells sorted from blood, taken at week 4, from a patient treated with tofacitinib. The CDR3 spells CASSFDDSAKETQYF. CDR3 DNA: TGTGCCAGCAGCTTCGACGACAGCGCGAAAGAGACCCAGTACTTC.